One and the same sample provided the 26 T cell receptor beta chains below, sequenced in a study of blood T cell repertoires in COVID-19. Measured with immunoSEQ multiplex PCR; TCRdb has only the in-frame clones, and not every one. The table records roughly 230,000 clones, around 91% of them present only once. Sequenced: peripheral blood. The receptors here all came from a woman aged 55-70 years with COVID-19, enrolled during active disease.

This chain joins TRBV5-4 and TRBJ2-5; D is perhaps TRBD2 (6 bases). CDR3 length: 17 amino acids. Germline CDR1 and CDR2: SGHNT and YYREEE (reference sequence). Trimming took off 1 base at V and 2 bases at J, with 18 bases between the two ends. CDR3 sequence reads: CASSLSGWMGGQETQYF. For the CDR3, the DNA is TGTGCCAGCAGCTTGTCAGGGTGGATGGGGGGTCAAGAGACCCAGTACTTC.

This chain joins TRBV5-1 and TRBJ2-2; D may be TRBD1 (5 bases). Trimming cost V 4 bases and J 6 bases, with 16 bases left between them. This CDR3 is 15 amino acids long. CDR1 and CDR2 (germline): SGHRS, YFSETQ. Here the CDR3 DNA reads TGCGCCAGCAGCCTTGGACACGTTGATGCCGGGGAGCTGTTTTTT. It yields the protein CASSLGHVDAGELFF.

The rearrangement joins TRBV7-9 to TRBJ1-1; unclear D gene. The CDR3 contains 13 residues. The germline gives CDR1 SEHNR, CDR2 FQNEAQ (reference sequence). Trimming took off 7 bases at V and 1 base at J, with 10 bases between the two ends. The CDR3 here is CASTPLENTEAFF. CDR3 bases: TGTGCCAGCACCCCTCTAGAGAACACTGAAGCTTTCTTT.

The rearrangement links TRBV3-1 (or the pseudogene TRBV3-2) to TRBJ2-7, with 8 nucleotides matching TRBD2. The V gene end was trimmed by 4 bases and the J gene end by 2 bases; junction bases not matched to a gene: 7. The CDR3 totals 15 residues. CDR1 and CDR2 from the germline V gene are LGHDT and YNNKEL (reference sequence). The CDR3 spells CASSPGTGGAYEQYF. In DNA form, the CDR3 reads TGTGCCAGCAGCCCTGGGACCGGGGGGGCCTACGAGCAGTACTTC.

The V call is TRBV19, the J call TRBJ1-3; 7 bases fit TRBD1. Germline-derived CDR1 and CDR2 are LNHDA and SQIVND (reference sequence). The J segment lost 7 bases and the V segment lost 6 bases, leaving 6 bases of the junction unmatched. The CDR3 runs to 13 residues. CDR3 DNA: TGTGCCAGTAGCGATACACAGGGGAACACCATATATTTT. It translates to CASSDTQGNTIYF.

CDR3 residues: CASSPQPAAVYGYTF. CDR3 sequence (DNA): TGTGCCAGCTCACCCCAGCCTGCGGCGGTCTATGGCTACACCTTC. This chain connects TRBV18 to TRBJ1-2; D gene ambiguous. This CDR3 comprises 15 residues. V dropped 3 bases and J dropped 4 bases, with 15 bases sitting between them. CDR1 is KGHSH and CDR2 is LQKENI in the germline V gene.

The V gene is TRBV28, the J gene TRBJ2-2, with unresolved D. CDR3 length: 12 residues. Germline V gene data show CDR1 as MDHEN and CDR2 as SYDVKM. V dropped 6 bases and J dropped 2 bases, with 4 bases sitting between them. CDR3 in amino acids: CASRLNTGELFF. The CDR3 DNA reads as TGTGCCAGCAGACTAAACACCGGGGAGCTGTTTTTT. The variable domain in full, completed from reference TRBV28 and TRBJ2-2, reads DVKVTQSSRYLVKRTGEKVFLECVQDMDHENMFWYRQDPGLGLRLIYFSYDVKMKEKGDIPEGYSVSREKKERFSLILESASTNQTSMYLCASRLNTGELFFGEGSRLTVL.

This sequence joins TRBV7-2 and TRBJ1-1, with no clear D. This CDR3 comprises 15 residues. The V end was cut by 3 bases, the J end by 0 bases, with 11 bases between. Germline V lookup: CDR1 SGHTA, CDR2 FQGNSA. The CDR3 protein is CASSLFPRLNTEAFF. The DNA of the CDR3 is TGTGCCAGCAGCTTGTTTCCGAGATTGAACACTGAAGCTTTCTTT.

This chain joins TRBV11-2 and TRBJ1-2; perhaps TRBD1 as D (5 bases). The length of the CDR3 is 12 residues. The germline gives CDR1 SGHAT, CDR2 FQNNGV. V was cut by 5 bases and J by 7 bases, with 11 bases left in between. The CDR3 DNA reads as TGTGCCAGCAGCCTCAGCGGGGGTGGCTACACCTTC. This encodes CASSLSGGGYTF.

The rearrangement joins TRBV7-2 to TRBJ2-1; 7 positions agree with TRBD2. V lost 5 bases and J lost 10; bases outside the gene matches: 8. The CDR3 has 13 residues. In germline, CDR1 is SGHTA, CDR2 FQGNSA. The CDR3 sequence: CASSPRRGGEQFF. The DNA of the CDR3 is TGTGCCAGCAGCCCTCGCCGGGGAGGGGAGCAGTTCTTC.

The chain uses TRBV7-9 and TRBJ1-1; 8 nucleotides agree with TRBD1. The ends lost 3 bases at V and 4 bases at J; junction bases unmatched: 7. CDR3 length equals 15 residues. The V gene's germline CDR1 is SEHNR and CDR2 FQNEAQ (reference sequence). In nucleotides, the CDR3 is TGTGCCAGCAGCTTTCTGACAGGGGCAGTCACTGAAGCTTTCTTT. Translated, it gives CASSFLTGAVTEAFF.

This clone was recorded only once. The chain couples TRBV5-1 to TRBJ2-2; 8 nucleotides align to TRBD2. The V gene end was trimmed by 2 bases and the J gene end by 6 bases; junction bases not matched to a gene: 9. The CDR3 runs 16 residues. Germline CDR1 and CDR2: SGHRS and YFSETQ. CDR3 DNA sequence: TGCGCCAGCAGCTTTAGGGCCGGGGGGGCCTCCGGGGAGCTGTTTTTT. This gives the protein CASSFRAGGASGELFF.

The V call is TRBV19, the J call TRBJ1-4; the match to TRBD1 covers 8 bases. From germline, CDR1 is LNHDA and CDR2 SQIVND (reference sequence). The CDR3 length is 13 residues. V dropped 5 bases and J dropped 8; count of bases not matched to a gene: 4. The CDR3 DNA reads TGTGCCAGTAGTGGGACAGGACAGGAAAAACTGTTTTTT. This translates into CASSGTGQEKLFF.

The chain recombines TRBV5-4 with TRBJ2-1, with 8 nucleotides matching TRBD2. The CDR3 contains 14 residues. V dropped 0 bases and J dropped 8; count of bases not matched to a gene: 4. Germline V gene sequence: CDR1 SGHNT, CDR2 YYREEE (reference sequence). The CDR3 DNA follows: TGTGCCAGCAGCTTGGCGGGGGGGGCTGATGAGCAGTTCTTC. Protein product: CASSLAGGADEQFF.

The CDR3 DNA sequence: TGTGCCAGCAGCCCAGAGGTGAACACTGAAGCTTTCTTT. It translates to CASSPEVNTEAFF. The chain carries TRBV7-3 and TRBJ1-1; no reliable D call. Germline assignment: CDR1 SGHTA and CDR2 FQGTGA. There are 13 residues in the CDR3. The V and J ends lost 5 bases and 0 bases respectively, with 7 bases between them. The variable domain in full, completed from reference TRBV7-3 and TRBJ1-1, reads GAGVSQTPSNKVTEKGKYVELRCDPISGHTALYWYRQSLGQGPEFLIYFQGTGAADDSGLPNDRFFAVRPEGSVSTLKIQRTERGDSAVYLCASSPEVNTEAFFGQGTRLTVV.

This chain uses TRBV5-1 with TRBJ1-1; 9 nucleotides agree with TRBD1. The germline V gene has CDR1 SGHRS and CDR2 YFSETQ. The CDR3 runs 13 residues. Trimming cost V 5 bases and J 3 bases; bases outside gene matches: 2. The CDR3 coding sequence is TGCGCCAGCAGGAGGACAGGGGACACTGAAGCTTTCTTT. It yields the protein CASRRTGDTEAFF.

This chain connects TRBV9 to TRBJ2-3; 10 bases agree with TRBD2. The V segment lost 5 bases and the J segment 2 bases; nucleotides outside the gene matches: 5. Germline V gene data show CDR1 as SGDLS and CDR2 as YYNGEE. The CDR3 is made up of 15 amino acids. Here the CDR3 reads CASRATSGFTDTQYF. The DNA of the CDR3 is TGTGCCAGCAGAGCGACTAGCGGGTTCACAGATACGCAGTATTTT.

The rearrangement uses TRBV2 and TRBJ1-5; D is possibly TRBD1 (6 bases). The CDR3 is made up of 15 amino acids. Germline values: CDR1 SNHLY, CDR2 FYNNEI. The V and J ends lost 5 bases and 4 bases respectively, with 15 bases between them. The CDR3 nucleotides read TGTGCCAGCAGTTCTACGACAGGAACTAATCAGCCCCAGCATTTT. Translating it yields CASSSTTGTNQPQHF.

The CDR3: CASSPGTGGTWDTEAFF. The CDR3 bases are TGCGCCAGCAGCCCAGGGACAGGGGGCACCTGGGACACTGAAGCTTTCTTT. The chain couples TRBV4-3 to TRBJ1-1; TRBD1 agrees at 12 bases. V lost 4 bases to trimming and J lost 3 bases; unmatched junction nucleotides: 9. The CDR3 sequence is 17 residues long. CDR1 and CDR2 (germline): LGHNA, YSLEER.

V and J are TRBV6-2 or TRBV6-3 and TRBJ2-7; D perhaps matches TRBD2 (6 bases). CDR1 and CDR2 from the germline V gene are MNHEY and SVGEGT. The ends were cut back, 5 bases at V and 2 bases at J, with 16 bases in the middle. CDR3 length equals 15 residues. The DNA for the CDR3 is TGTGCCAGCAGTACCCAGGGTAGCGGTACCTACGAGCAGTACTTC. It codes for CASSTQGSGTYEQYF.

V and J are TRBV4-1 and TRBJ1-2; tentatively, D is TRBD1 (6 bases). The ends were cut back, 1 base at V and 2 bases at J, with 14 bases in the middle. The CDR3 has 16 residues. From germline, CDR1 is MGHRA and CDR2 YSYEKL. The CDR3, as DNA: TGCGCCAGCAGCCAAGGACAGGAGCCTTTAAACTATGGCTACACCTTC. It translates to CASSQGQEPLNYGYTF.

In this sample, this clone turned up a few times. This chain uses TRBV19 with TRBJ2-7, with 11 nucleotides matching TRBD2. CDR1 LNHDA and CDR2 SQIVND come from the germline V gene (reference sequence). V trimming: 3 bases; J trimming: 0 bases; junction bases outside the gene matches: 1. The length of the CDR3 is 15 residues. CDR3: CASSIGTSGSYEQYF. CDR3 nucleotides: TGTGCCAGTAGTATTGGGACTAGCGGCTCCTACGAGCAGTACTTC.

The V gene is TRBV6-5, the J gene TRBJ2-3, with 7 bases matching TRBD1. Germline CDR1 is MNHEY and CDR2 is SVGAGI. Germline trimming cut 8 bases from V and 0 bases from J; bases unmatched to any gene: 8. This CDR3 has 15 residues. DNA of the CDR3: TGTGCCAGCCAGTCGGGACAGACTAGCACAGATACGCAGTATTTT. This gives the protein CASQSGQTSTDTQYF.

This clone has just one count. This chain uses TRBV5-4 with TRBJ1-1, with D maybe TRBD1 (5 bases). The CDR3 length is 15 residues. Germline CDR1 is SGHNT and CDR2 is YYREEE (reference sequence). Trimming pared 3 bases from V and 1 base from J, leaving 13 bases between. The CDR3 loop is CASSSMGGANTEAFF. The DNA for the CDR3 is TGTGCCAGCAGCTCCATGGGAGGGGCGAACACTGAAGCTTTCTTT.

The chain uses TRBV9 and TRBJ2-5; TRBD1 is a possible D gene (6 bases). Trimming left V 7 bases short and J 5 bases short, with 18 bases between. There are 14 residues in the CDR3. Germline V gene data show CDR1 as SGDLS and CDR2 as YYNGEE. The CDR3 is CASDLTGLGETQYF. In DNA form, the CDR3 reads TGTGCCAGCGACCTGACAGGTTTGGGGGAGACCCAGTACTTC.

The V gene is TRBV5-1, the J gene TRBJ1-4; 8 nucleotides align to TRBD1. V lost 4 bases to trimming and J lost 4 bases; unmatched junction nucleotides: 6. CDR1 and CDR2 from the germline V gene are SGHRS and YFSETQ. The CDR3 loop spans 15 amino acids. In nucleotides, the CDR3 is TGCGCCAGCAGCGCCGGGACAGGATTTAATGAAAAACTGTTTTTT. It codes for CASSAGTGFNEKLFF.